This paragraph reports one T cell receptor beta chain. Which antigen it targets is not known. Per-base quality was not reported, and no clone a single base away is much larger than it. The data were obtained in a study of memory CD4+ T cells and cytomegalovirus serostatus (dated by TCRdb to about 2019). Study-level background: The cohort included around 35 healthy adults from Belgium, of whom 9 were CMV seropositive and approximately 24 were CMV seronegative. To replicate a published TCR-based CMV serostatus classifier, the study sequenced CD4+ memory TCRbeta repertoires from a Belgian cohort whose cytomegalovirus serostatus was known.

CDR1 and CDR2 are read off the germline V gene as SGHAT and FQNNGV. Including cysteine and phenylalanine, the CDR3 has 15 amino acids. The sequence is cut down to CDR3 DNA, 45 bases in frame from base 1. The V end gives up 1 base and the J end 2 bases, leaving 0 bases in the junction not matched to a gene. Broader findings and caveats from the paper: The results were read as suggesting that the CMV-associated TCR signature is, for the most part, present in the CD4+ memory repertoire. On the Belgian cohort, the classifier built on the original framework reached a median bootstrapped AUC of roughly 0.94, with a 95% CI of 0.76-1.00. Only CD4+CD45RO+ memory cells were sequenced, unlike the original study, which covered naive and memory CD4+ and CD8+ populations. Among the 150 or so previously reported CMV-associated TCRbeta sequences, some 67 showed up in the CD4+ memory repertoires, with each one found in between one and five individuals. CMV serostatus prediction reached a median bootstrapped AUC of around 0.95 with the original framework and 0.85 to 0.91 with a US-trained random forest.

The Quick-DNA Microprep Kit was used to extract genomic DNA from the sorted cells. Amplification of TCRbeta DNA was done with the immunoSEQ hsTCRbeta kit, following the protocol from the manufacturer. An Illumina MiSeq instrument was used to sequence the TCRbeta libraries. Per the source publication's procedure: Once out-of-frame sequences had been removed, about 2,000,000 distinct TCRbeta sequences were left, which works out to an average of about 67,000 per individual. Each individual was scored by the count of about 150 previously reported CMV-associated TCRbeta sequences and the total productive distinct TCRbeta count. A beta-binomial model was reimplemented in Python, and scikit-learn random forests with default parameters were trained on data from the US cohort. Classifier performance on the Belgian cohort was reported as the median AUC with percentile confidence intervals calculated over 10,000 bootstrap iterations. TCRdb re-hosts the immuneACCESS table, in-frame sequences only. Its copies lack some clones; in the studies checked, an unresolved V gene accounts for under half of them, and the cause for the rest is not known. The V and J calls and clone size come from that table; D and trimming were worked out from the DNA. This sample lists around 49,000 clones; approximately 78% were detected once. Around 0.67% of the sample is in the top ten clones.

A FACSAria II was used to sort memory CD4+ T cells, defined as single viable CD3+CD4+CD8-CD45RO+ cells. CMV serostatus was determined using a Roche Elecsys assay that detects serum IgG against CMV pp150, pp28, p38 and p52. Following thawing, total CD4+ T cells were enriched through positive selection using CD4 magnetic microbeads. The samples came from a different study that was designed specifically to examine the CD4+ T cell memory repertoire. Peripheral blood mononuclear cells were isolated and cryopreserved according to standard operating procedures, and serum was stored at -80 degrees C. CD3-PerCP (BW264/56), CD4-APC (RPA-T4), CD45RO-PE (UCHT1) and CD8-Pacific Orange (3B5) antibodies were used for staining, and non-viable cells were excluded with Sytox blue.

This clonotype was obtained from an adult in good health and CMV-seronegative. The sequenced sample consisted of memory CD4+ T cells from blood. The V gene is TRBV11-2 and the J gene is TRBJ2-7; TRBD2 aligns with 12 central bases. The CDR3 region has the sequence CASSLGTSGTYEQYF. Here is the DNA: TGTGCCAGCAGCTTAGGGACTAGCGGGACCTACGAGCAGTACTTC.